These 31 T cell receptor beta chains came from one sample sequenced in a study of blood T cell repertoires in COVID-19. Assay used: immunoSEQ multiplex PCR; TCRdb lists only in-frame clones, some missing. The table includes 200,000 to 250,000 clones, about 82% detected once. The sample was peripheral blood. The receptors were sampled from a woman in her 70s with COVID-19, enrolled during active disease.

The J gene is TRBJ2-2, the V gene TRBV5-1; 7 bases agree with TRBD2. The CDR3 loop spans 17 amino acids. From germline, CDR1 is SGHRS and CDR2 YFSETQ. V gave up 4 bases and J gave up 5 bases; unmatched junction bases: 14. CDR3 DNA sequence: TGCGCCAGCAGCCGATCGGAGCGGGGCCGAGGGACCGGGGAGCTGTTTTTT. This sequence encodes CASSRSERGRGTGELFF.

The V and J genes are TRBV12-3 or TRBV12-4 and TRBJ2-1; D ambiguous. The CDR3 spans 12 residues. Deletions cut 2 bases from V and 10 bases from J, with 9 bases between. For the CDR3, the DNA is TGTGCCAGCAGTTTACGGGTTAGGGAGCAGTTCTTC. Protein: CASSLRVREQFF.

Here the CDR3 DNA reads TGCGCCAGCAGCTCCCACCGGACTAGCGGGGGGGTAAATGAGCAGTTCTTC. Its protein product is CASSSHRTSGGVNEQFF. The V gene is TRBV5-1, the J gene TRBJ2-1, with 15 bases lining up with TRBD2. There are 17 residues in the CDR3. Trimming took 3 bases from V and 7 from J; bases not matched to a gene: 8. Germline CDR1 and CDR2: SGHRS and YFSETQ.

The genes are TRBV12-3 or TRBV12-4 and TRBJ1-5, with 8 nucleotides matching TRBD1. The CDR3 is made up of 13 amino acids. After removal of 6 bases from V and 7 bases from J, the junction contained 5 bases not matched to a gene. CDR3 coding DNA: TGTGCCAGCAGAGACAGGGGAGAACAGCCCCAGCATTTT. Translated: CASRDRGEQPQHF.

CDR3 bases: TGTGCCAGCGGAGCCAAGAGGGGGCCGGGGGTTAATTCACCCCTCCACTTT. Protein: CASGAKRGPGVNSPLHF. The rearrangement links TRBV27 to TRBJ1-6; 7 positions match TRBD1. This CDR3 contains 17 residues. V was clipped by 8 bases and J by 6 bases; unmatched bases: 16. Germline V lookup: CDR1 MNHEY, CDR2 SMNVEV (reference sequence).

This chain joins TRBV2 and TRBJ2-5; D is perhaps TRBD1 (6 bases). CDR1 is SNHLY and CDR2 is FYNNEI in the germline V gene. Trimming left V 2 bases short and J 1 base short, with 26 bases between. The CDR3 has 20 residues. The CDR3 nucleotides read TGTGCCAGCAGTGAAACGAACATAGGGGCCCCCGGGACACTCCAAGAGACCCAGTACTTC. It specifies CASSETNIGAPGTLQETQYF.

This clone occurred a few times. The CDR3 ends on some other residue instead of the conserved phenylalanine or tryptophan, so this is likely a read error. The limits of the CDR3 on the DNA are not certain, so only TCRdb's listed CDR3 is given. The rearrangement uses TRBV3-1 (or the pseudogene TRBV3-2) and TRBJ1-2. The CDR3 comprises 10 residues, both ends counted. Germline lookup yields CDR1 LGHDT and CDR2 YNNKEL (reference sequence). The CDR3 region is CASSHPGPAA.

In DNA form, the CDR3 reads TGTGCCAGCAGTGAATTGATTGGGACAGTGGGAGCTTTCTTT. It specifies CASSELIGTVGAFF. The chain has TRBV2 and TRBJ1-1; TRBD1 agrees at 7 bases. Germline assignment: CDR1 SNHLY and CDR2 FYNNEI. V dropped 2 bases and J dropped 10; count of bases not matched to a gene: 10. There are 14 residues in the CDR3.

The chain combines TRBV4-1 with TRBJ2-3, with TRBD2 identical over 8 bases. The CDR3 extends over 16 amino acids. Germline loops: CDR1 MGHRA, CDR2 YSYEKL. V trimming: 6 bases; J trimming: 4 bases; junction bases outside the gene matches: 12. CDR3 region: CASSLAATRGADTQYF. In DNA form, the CDR3 reads TGCGCCAGCAGTCTAGCGGCTACGCGGGGGGCAGATACGCAGTATTTT.

This chain links TRBV11-1 with TRBJ1-2; no definite D call. CDR1 is SGHAT, CDR2 FQDESV, per germline (reference sequence). Trimming took off 1 base at V and 8 bases at J, with 14 bases between the two ends. This CDR3 region has 14 residues. The CDR3: CASSLEAGIRGYTF. CDR3 nucleotide sequence: TGTGCCAGCAGCTTAGAGGCGGGCATCCGCGGCTACACCTTC.

A single count supports this clone. The chain couples TRBV6-2 or TRBV6-3 to TRBJ2-2; possible D gene TRBD1, 6 bases. The V end lost 7 bases, the J end lost 4 bases, and 16 bases lay between the germline ends. The germline V gene encodes CDR1 MNHEY and CDR2 SVGEGT. This CDR3 is built from 15 residues. The DNA for the CDR3 is TGTGCCAGCACCCCAGGGGCAGTAGCCACCGGGGAGCTGTTTTTT. As protein: CASTPGAVATGELFF.

As regards this clone: A junction boundary mismatches the germline segment, possibly from a read error. V gene TRBV7-2 combines with J gene TRBJ2-7; TRBD1 agrees at 8 bases. The CDR3 runs 15 residues. The germline V gene has CDR1 SGHTA and CDR2 FQGNSA. DNA of the CDR3: TGTGCCAGCAGCTTGGCAGGGGGCGTTACCTCCGTTGAGGACTTC. It is translated as CASSLAGGVTSVEDF.

This clone was seen a single time. V usage is TRBV7-8 and J usage is TRBJ2-5, with TRBD2 identical over 13 bases. V shed 5 bases, J shed 4 bases, and the junction held 10 bases outside the gene matches. CDR3 length equals 17 residues. Looked up from germline, CDR1 is SGHVS and CDR2 is FQNEAQ. CDR3 residues: CASSPILLAGGVETQYF. In DNA, the CDR3 is TGTGCCAGCAGCCCGATCTTACTAGCGGGAGGGGTAGAGACCCAGTACTTC.

The chain combines TRBV7-2 with TRBJ1-5; 7 bases line up with TRBD1. J gave up 3 bases and V 6 bases, and 11 bases lay outside the gene matches. This CDR3 region has 16 residues. Germline V gene sequence: CDR1 SGHTA, CDR2 FQGNSA. The CDR3 coding sequence is TGTGCCAGCAGTAGACAGGGTGGGAAAAACAATCAGCCCCAGCATTTT. Its translation is CASSRQGGKNNQPQHF.

The CDR3 loop reads CAWSVFWTRGQPQHF. CDR3 DNA sequence: TGTGCCTGGAGTGTCTTCTGGACTAGAGGTCAGCCCCAGCATTTT. This rearrangement joins TRBV30 to TRBJ1-5; D is ambiguous. Per germline, CDR1 GTSNPN and CDR2 SVGIG (reference sequence). Trimming left V 0 bases short and J 6 bases short, with 15 bases between. The CDR3 is 15 residues long. Full variable domain (rest looked up from reference TRBV30 and TRBJ1-5): SQTIHQWPATLVQPVGSPLSLECTVEGTSNPNLYWYRQAAGRGLQLLFYSVGIGQISSEVPQNLSASRPQDRQFILSSKKLLLSDSGFYLCAWSVFWTRGQPQHFGDGTRLSIL.

The table lists this clone with a few counts. The chain combines TRBV3-1 (or the pseudogene TRBV3-2) with TRBJ2-3, with TRBD2 identical over 8 bases. CDR1 is LGHDT, CDR2 YNNKEL, per germline (reference sequence). This CDR3 spans 18 amino acids. Trimming took 0 bases from V and 1 from J; bases not matched to a gene: 9. The chain's CDR3 is CASSQEGVAGRGTDTQYF. The CDR3 nucleotides are TGTGCCAGCAGCCAAGAGGGGGTAGCGGGGAGGGGCACAGATACGCAGTATTTT.

This sequence joins TRBV5-4 and TRBJ1-3; weak D call: TRBD1 (5 bases). Between the trimmed V and J ends, which lost 6 bases and 3 bases, there was a span of 16 bases. The germline CDR1 and CDR2 sequences are SGHNT and YYREEE (reference sequence). This CDR3 comprises 15 residues. CDR3: CASNTAPGFGNTIYF. The CDR3 nucleotides are TGTGCCAGCAACACGGCCCCAGGGTTTGGAAACACCATATATTTT.

This chain joins TRBV11-2 and TRBJ1-6; D gene ambiguous. V was cut by 1 base and J by 7 bases, with 8 bases left in between. Germline V gene sequence: CDR1 SGHAT, CDR2 FQNNGV. The CDR3 is made up of 14 amino acids. The CDR3 DNA reads as TGTGCCAGCAGCTTAGGGGCCTCAAATTCACCCCTCCACTTT. Protein product: CASSLGASNSPLHF.

The rearrangement links TRBV19 to TRBJ2-1; 10 nucleotides line up with TRBD2. Germline CDR1 and CDR2: LNHDA and SQIVND (reference sequence). The CDR3 runs to 15 residues. The V and J ends lost 10 bases and 5 bases, in that order; junction bases with no gene match: 11. The CDR3 sequence is CATSTLAGEDNEQFF. The DNA of the CDR3 is TGTGCCACCTCAACGCTAGCGGGAGAAGACAATGAGCAGTTCTTC.

The genes are TRBV29-1 and TRBJ2-5; 9 bases agree with TRBD1. Germline V gives CDR1 SQVTM, CDR2 ANQGSEA. This CDR3 contains 13 residues. V was clipped by 7 bases and J by 4 bases; unmatched bases: 7. This CDR3 is CSAPGGQGETQYF. The CDR3 DNA reads as TGCAGCGCGCCTGGGGGACAGGGAGAGACCCAGTACTTC.

The rearrangement links TRBV18 to TRBJ1-2; no clear D. CDR1 is KGHSH and CDR2 is LQKENI in the germline V gene. Trimming took off 2 bases at V and 8 bases at J, with 15 bases between the two ends. This CDR3 spans 14 amino acids. Here the CDR3 DNA reads TGTGCCAGCTCACCATTGACGGAGGGAGGCGGCTACACCTTC. The encoded protein is CASSPLTEGGGYTF.

This clone occurred a few times. CDR3 sequence: CASTPESGRKDGYTF. The DNA for the CDR3 is TGTGCCAGCACCCCTGAATCGGGGAGAAAAGATGGCTACACCTTC. The chain uses TRBV7-2 and TRBJ1-2; D remains ambiguous. Germline V CDR1 and CDR2: SGHTA, FQGNSA. The CDR3 covers 15 residues. V lost 7 bases, J lost 6 bases, and 21 bases lay in between.

V usage is TRBV27 and J usage is TRBJ1-6; D is unclear. CDR3 length equals 17 residues. Trimming cost V 5 bases and J 0 bases, with 14 bases left between them. Germline CDR1 reads MNHEY; CDR2 reads SMNVEV (reference sequence). The CDR3 DNA reads TGTGCCAGCAGTCTTACTATGCAGAGCTCCTATAATTCACCCCTCCACTTT. Protein sequence: CASSLTMQSSYNSPLHF.

The chain joins TRBV11-3 to TRBJ1-2, with 8 bases aligning to TRBD1. CDR1 and CDR2 from the germline V gene are SGHNT and YENEEA. With V trimmed by 4 bases and J by 6 bases, 7 bases remained unmatched. The CDR3 is 14 residues long. CDR3 coding DNA: TGTGCCAGCAGCTCAGGACAGGGAATCGATGGCTACACCTTC. Its translation: CASSSGQGIDGYTF.

In this sample, this clone turned up once. The chain joins TRBV19 to TRBJ1-1, with D hard to call. CDR3 length equals 14 residues. Germline CDR1 and CDR2: LNHDA and SQIVND (reference sequence). Trimming took 7 bases from V and 5 from J, leaving 17 bases between them. This CDR3 is CASTMGSGYTEAFF. CDR3 nucleotides: TGTGCCAGTACCATGGGTTCGGGGTATACTGAAGCTTTCTTT.

Only a few counts were recorded for this clone. J is TRBJ1-1 and V is TRBV29-1, with a weak D call TRBD1 (5 bases). V shed 3 bases and J shed 5 bases, with 13 bases lying between them. Germline V gene data show CDR1 as SQVTM and CDR2 as ANQGSEA. The length of the CDR3 is 13 residues. In nucleotides, the CDR3 is TGCAGCGTTGAGTGGCAGGGAGGAACTGAAGCTTTCTTT. Residues: CSVEWQGGTEAFF.

The gene calls are TRBV11-2 and TRBJ1-2; 9 bases are a match to TRBD1. The CDR3 runs to 13 residues. The J segment lost 7 bases and the V segment lost 5 bases, leaving 5 bases of the junction unmatched. Germline lookup yields CDR1 SGHAT and CDR2 FQNNGV. In DNA, the CDR3 is TGTGCCAGCAGCCCCGGGACAGGGAGTGGCTACACCTTC. It yields the protein CASSPGTGSGYTF. The variable domain in full, completed from reference TRBV11-2 and TRBJ1-2, reads EAGVAQSPRYKIIEKRQSVAFWCNPISGHATLYWYQQILGQGPKLLIQFQNNGVVDDSQLPKDRFSAERLKGVDSTLKIQPAKLEDSAVYLCASSPGTGSGYTFGSGTRLTVV.

V and J are TRBV14 and TRBJ2-7, with TRBD1 matching 10 bases. Germline lookup yields CDR1 SGHDN and CDR2 FVKESK. The CDR3 sequence is 20 residues long. The V gene end was trimmed by 4 bases and the J gene end by 1 base; junction bases not matched to a gene: 19. CDR3 residues: CASSLGGDRGRLAPSYEQYF. For the CDR3, the DNA is TGTGCCAGCAGCCTTGGGGGGGACAGGGGTCGACTAGCGCCGTCCTACGAGCAGTACTTC.

V usage is TRBV13 and J usage is TRBJ2-2, with D perhaps TRBD2 (6 bases). The V end was cut by 5 bases, the J end by 6 bases, with 13 bases between. The germline V gene encodes CDR1 PRHDT and CDR2 FYEKMQ (reference sequence). The CDR3 is 14 residues long. The CDR3 is CASSVRGGAGELFF. The CDR3 DNA reads as TGTGCCAGCAGCGTCCGCGGCGGGGCCGGGGAGCTGTTTTTT.

This sequence joins TRBV20-1 and TRBJ1-2; no clear D gene. Trimming cost V 6 bases and J 5 bases, with 10 bases left between them. In germline, CDR1 is DFQATT, CDR2 SNEGSKA (reference sequence). The CDR3 consists of 11 residues. The CDR3 loop is CSALDSYGYTF. DNA of the CDR3: TGCAGTGCCTTGGACTCTTATGGCTACACCTTC.

This chain's CDR3 is CASSYNGQGYNSPLHF. CDR3 nucleotides: TGTGCCAGCAGTTACAACGGACAGGGATATAATTCACCCCTCCACTTT. The genes are TRBV6-5 and TRBJ1-6, with 8 bases that match TRBD1. The CDR3 extends over 16 amino acids. CDR1 MNHEY and CDR2 SVGAGI come from the germline V gene. Trimming took 2 bases from V and 4 from J; bases not matched to a gene: 4.